Listed below are T cell receptor beta chains from one sample, sequenced in a study of OX40 agonist ivuxolimab in advanced cancers. Measured with immunoSEQ multiplex PCR; TCRdb has only the in-frame clones, and not every one. The sample yields approximately 70,000 clones, 84% seen once. Sequences were derived from CD4+ or CD8+ T cells sorted from blood, sampled in a trial of the OX40 agonist ivuxolimab. The receptors stem from an adult with an advanced solid tumor such as melanoma, head and neck, liver or kidney cancer. Both conserved end residues are part of each CDR3.

TRBJ1-1	15	TRBV5-1	CASESGGTGNTEAFF
TRBJ2-7	13	TRBV7-2	CASSFTQGLEQYF
TRBJ2-3	16	TRBV6-1	CASSEAVLPLTDTQYF
TRBJ2-7	15	TRBV2	CASSINRGSPYEQYF
TRBJ1-5	13	TRBV7-7	CASSLGQNQPQHF
TRBJ2-7	14	TRBV5-1	CASSSGLAIYEQYF
TRBJ1-5	13	TRBV2	CASSEQVNQPQHF
TRBJ2-6	15	TRBV5-6	CASSLGGSGANVLTF
TRBJ2-5	15	TRBV18	CASSPGDRGEETQYF
TRBJ2-6	15	TRBV14	CASSQDSSGANVLTF
TRBJ1-5	13	TRBV2	CASSDRALKPQHF
TRBJ2-7	15	TRBV7-2	CASSDGLAGRLEQYF
TRBJ1-2	15	TRBV7-2	CASSLLVQGLGGYTF
TRBJ2-6	20	TRBV19	CASSIATPGTGISGANVLTF
TRBJ2-3	15	TRBV14	CASSQGTLNTDTQYF
TRBJ2-3	17	TRBV5-1	CASSLAWVGTSTDTQYF
TRBJ1-2	16	TRBV27	CASSLRAGDSYNGYTF
TRBJ1-1	15	TRBV11-3	CASSLDGQLNTEAFF
TRBJ2-3	15	TRBV28	CASNRGGEGTDTQYF
TRBJ2-3	15	TRBV5-1	CASSLQRWAADTQYF
TRBJ2-7	14	TRBV27	CASSFIGQSYEQYF
TRBJ2-3	15	TRBV5-1	CASSLRGYQTDTQYF
TRBJ1-3	14	TRBV6-5	CASSRPNSGNTIYF
TRBJ2-4	13	TRBV29-1	CSVAPTGRNIQYF
TRBJ2-7	11	TRBV7-2	CASSYFYEQYF
TRBJ1-1	16	TRBV28	CASSFTTFSMNTEAFF
TRBJ2-5	16	TRBV5-1	CASSPWRTGAQETQYF
TRBJ1-2	14	TRBV7-8	CASSFFGTNYGYTF
TRBJ1-4	15	TRBV4-3	CASSQRDSPREKLFF